This T cell receptor (beta chain) derives from a study of blood T cell repertoires in COVID-19. In the study overall: Both acute and convalescent COVID-19 samples were obtained from the United States, Italy and Spain. PBMCs, B-cell-depleted T cells, or T cells were the source of the cDNA or gDNA that made up the material.

Original processing notes: Amplification from reference gene primers served as the basis for estimated nucleated cell counts. TCRdb keeps only in-frame clones here, not all; method: immunoSEQ multiplex PCR. V, J and clone size derive from that table, while D and trimming were established from the DNA sequence. Of some 65,000 clones detected, 85% to 95% appear once; the ten largest clones hold 2.9%. The CDR3 runs 16 residues. The V and J ends lost 3 bases and 0 bases, in that order; junction bases with no gene match: 5. CDR1 MGHDK and CDR2 SYGVNS come from the germline V gene. The rearrangement uses TRBV25-1 and TRBJ1-5, with 7 positions matching TRBD1. This sequence was found in a man between 65 and 85 years old with active COVID-19. Input material: peripheral blood. CDR3 protein: CASSDAGTDSNQPQHF. DNA for the CDR3: TGTGCCAGCAGTGACGCCGGGACAGATAGCAATCAGCCCCAGCATTTT. The entire variable domain, with the rest obtained from reference TRBV25-1 and TRBJ1-5, is as follows: EADIYQTPRYLVIGTGKKITLECSQTMGHDKMYWYQQDPGMELHLIHYSYGVNSTEKGDLSSESTVSRIRTEHFPLTLESARPSHTSQYLCASSDAGTDSNQPQHFGDGTRLSIL.